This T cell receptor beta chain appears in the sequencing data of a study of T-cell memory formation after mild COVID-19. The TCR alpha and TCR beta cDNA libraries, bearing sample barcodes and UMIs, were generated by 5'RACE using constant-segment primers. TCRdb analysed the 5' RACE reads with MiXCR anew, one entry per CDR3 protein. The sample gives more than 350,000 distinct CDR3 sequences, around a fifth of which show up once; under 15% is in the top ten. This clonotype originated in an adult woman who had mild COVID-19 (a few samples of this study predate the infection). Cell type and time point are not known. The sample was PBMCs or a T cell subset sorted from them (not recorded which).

As DNA, the CDR3 is TGTGCCAGTAGAGACCGAGTCACAGATACGCAGTATTTT. This codes for CASRDRVTDTQYF. This chain connects TRBV19 to TRBJ2-3, with unresolved D. This CDR3 spans 13 amino acids. V lost 6 bases, J lost 2 bases, and 9 bases lay in between. Germline values: CDR1 LNHDA, CDR2 SQIVND (reference sequence).